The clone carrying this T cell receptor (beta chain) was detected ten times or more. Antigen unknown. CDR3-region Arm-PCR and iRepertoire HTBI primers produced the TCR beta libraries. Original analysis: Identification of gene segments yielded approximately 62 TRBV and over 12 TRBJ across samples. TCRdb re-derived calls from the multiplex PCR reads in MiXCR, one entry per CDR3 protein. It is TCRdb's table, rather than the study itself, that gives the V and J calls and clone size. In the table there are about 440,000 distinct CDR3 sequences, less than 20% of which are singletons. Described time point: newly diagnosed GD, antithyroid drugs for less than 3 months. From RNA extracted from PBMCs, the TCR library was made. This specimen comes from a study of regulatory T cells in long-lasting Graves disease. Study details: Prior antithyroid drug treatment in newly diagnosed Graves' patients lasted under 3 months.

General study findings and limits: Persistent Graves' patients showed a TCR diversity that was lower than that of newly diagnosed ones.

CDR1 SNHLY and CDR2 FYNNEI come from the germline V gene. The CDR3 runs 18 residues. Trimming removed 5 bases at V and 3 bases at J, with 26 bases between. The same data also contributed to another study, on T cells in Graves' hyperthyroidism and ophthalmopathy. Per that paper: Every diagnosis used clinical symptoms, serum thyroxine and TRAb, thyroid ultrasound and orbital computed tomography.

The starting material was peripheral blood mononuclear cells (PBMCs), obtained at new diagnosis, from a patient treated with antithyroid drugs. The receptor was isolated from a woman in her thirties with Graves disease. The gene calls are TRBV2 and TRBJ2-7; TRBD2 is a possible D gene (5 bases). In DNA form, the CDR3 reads TGTGCCAGCAGTAGGGTGCAGCTTGGTCTTCGGGGAAACTACGAGCAGTACTTC. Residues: CASSRVQLGLRGNYEQYF.